This is a list of T cell receptor beta chains from one sample in a study of T cell responses to AZD1222 COVID-19 vaccine. The protocol was immunoSEQ multiplex PCR, while the TCRdb copy is restricted to in-frame clones and leaves out a portion. Of about 220,000 clones listed, about 93% were seen once; the top ten hold approximately 1%. The sequencing here drew on peripheral blood, taken on day 0 of MenACWY control vaccination. These receptors originate from an adult in good health. CDR3s include the opening cysteine and the closing phenylalanine or tryptophan. The D gene is left open where the match is weak. Some rows have no size entry. The others give once, few or many, or a class for an expanded clone.

NA	TRBV30	TRBJ1-1	NA	TGTGCCTGGAGGCGACAGCTGAACACTGAAGCTTTCTTT	CAWRRQLNTEAFF
NA	TRBV2	TRBJ2-5	NA	TGTGCCAGCGCCTCCATGAGGGGAAGGGAGGAGACCCAGTACTTC	CASASMRGREETQYF
NA	TRBV18	TRBJ1-1	NA	TGTGCCAGCTCACCTGGGACCTTTACTACCGAAGCTTTCTTT	CASSPGTFTTEAFF
NA	TRBV7-2	TRBJ2-7	TRBD1	TGTGCCAGCAGCTTCGACAGGGCCTACGAGCAGTACTTC	CASSFDRAYEQYF
NA	TRBV5-1	TRBJ1-1	NA	TGCGCCAGCAGCTTGGAGGGCAGTCTGAGGGGGGAAGCTTTCTTT	CASSLEGSLRGEAFF
NA	TRBV6-2/TRBV6-3	TRBJ1-6	NA	TGTGCCAGCAGTGGCGAGTCTGGAAATTCACCCCTCCACTTT	CASSGESGNSPLHF
few	TRBV11-2	TRBJ1-4	TRBD1	TGTGCCAGCAGCATCCGACAGGGGAGGGATGAAAAACTGTTTTTT	CASSIRQGRDEKLFF
few	TRBV28	TRBJ2-1	NA	TGTGCCAGCAGTTTAGGTGGGGCGGAGGAGCAGTTCTTC	CASSLGGAEEQFF
once	TRBV30	TRBJ1-6	NA	TGTGCCTGGAGTGTAATTGGCAACTCACCCCTCCACTTT	CAWSVIGNSPLHF
NA	TRBV4-2	TRBJ2-5	TRBD1	TGTGCCAGCAGCCAAGATCTTACAGGGGGGGAGACCCAGTACTTC	CASSQDLTGGETQYF
NA	TRBV10-1	TRBJ2-5	NA	TGCGCCAGCACCGAACCTAGGAGAGAGACCCAGTACTTC	CASTEPRRETQYF
NA	TRBV30	TRBJ1-1	TRBD1	TGTGCCTGGAGTGTTAAGGGGGCGCGAGGCACTGAAGCTTTCTTT	CAWSVKGARGTEAFF
once	TRBV28	TRBJ1-1	TRBD1	TGTGCCAGCAGTTCGGCCGGGACAGGGAACACTGAAGCTTTCTTT	CASSSAGTGNTEAFF
NA	TRBV30	TRBJ2-7	NA	TGTGCCTGGAGCCTACCCAGGGAGCAGTACTTC	CAWSLPREQYF
NA	TRBV10-3	TRBJ1-1	NA	TGTGCCATCAGTACCAGGGGTACTGAAGCTTTCTTT	CAISTRGTEAFF
NA	TRBV2	TRBJ2-3	TRBD2	TGTGCCAGCAGTGAGGATCCTAGCGGGGGTTTAAGGGATACGCAGTATTTT	CASSEDPSGGLRDTQYF
NA	TRBV6-5	TRBJ1-6	NA	TGTGCCAGCAGTTACTCGAACCCTGGCATGGCACCCCTCCACTTT	CASSYSNPGMAPLHF
NA	TRBV18	TRBJ1-3	NA	TGTGCCAGCTCACCTAACACCTCTGGAAACACCATATATTTT	CASSPNTSGNTIYF
NA	TRBV2	TRBJ2-2	TRBD2	TGTGCCAGCAGGGGAGCGGGGGTGAACACCGGGGAGCTGTTTTTT	CASRGAGVNTGELFF
NA	TRBV20-1	TRBJ2-1	TRBD1	TGCAGTGCTAGTGGGAACAGGGGGCTGTATGAGCAGTTCTTC	CSASGNRGLYEQFF
NA	TRBV7-2	TRBJ2-4	NA	TGTGCCAGCAGCCCAGGACAGAAAAACATTCAGTACTTC	CASSPGQKNIQYF
NA	TRBV20-1	TRBJ1-1	NA	TGCAGTGCTCACCTGAACACTGAAGCTTTCTTT	CSAHLNTEAFF
NA	TRBV28	TRBJ2-1	NA	TGTGCCTCAGCCAGTTTCTCCTACAATGAGCAGTTCTTC	CASASFSYNEQFF
NA	TRBV16	TRBJ2-5	NA	TGTGCCAGCAGCCAGGAACCGGGCTCTGGAGAGACCCAGTACTTC	CASSQEPGSGETQYF
NA	TRBV5-4	TRBJ1-2	NA	TGTGCCAGCAGCTTGGACAGGGCGAACTATGGCTACACCTTC	CASSLDRANYGYTF
NA	TRBV6-5	TRBJ2-3	TRBD2	TGTGCCAGCAGTTCCGGACTAGCGGGCACAGATACGCAGTATTTT	CASSSGLAGTDTQYF
NA	TRBV2	TRBJ1-2	NA	TGTGCCAGCAGTGATAGGCGTTCGCTTGGCTACACCTTC	CASSDRRSLGYTF